The rows below give T cell receptor beta chains drawn from one sample of a study of cytomegalovirus exposure and HLA in healthy donors. Some clones are missing from TCRdb's copy, which holds only in-frame ones; the method was immunoSEQ multiplex PCR. The repertoire holds about 130,000 clones, with around 75% as singletons. The sample comprised PBMCs. The receptor source for this set is a man aged 25-45 years in good health and CMV-seronegative. The CDR3 runs from the conserved cysteine through the conserved F or W. A D gene is named only where the DNA matches it firmly. Some rows mark clone size as missing; the rest say once, few, many or name a class of expanded clone.

v_gene,d_gene,j_gene,abundance,CDR3aa,CDR3nt
TRBV4-3,.,TRBJ2-3,few,CASSLGLVGERDTQYF,TGCGCCAGCAGCCTTGGCTTGGTTGGAGAACGAGATACGCAGTATTTT
TRBV6-5,.,TRBJ2-5,.,CASSYGAGAGQETQYF,TGTGCCAGCAGTTACGGGGCGGGGGCAGGGCAAGAGACCCAGTACTTC
TRBV4-1,TRBD1,TRBJ1-2,.,CASSRGQNYGYTF,TGCGCCAGCAGCCGGGGACAGAACTATGGCTACACCTTC
TRBV6-5,.,TRBJ2-3,.,CASSYRGPPDTQYF,TGTGCCAGCAGTTATCGGGGTCCGCCAGATACGCAGTATTTT
TRBV6-6,TRBD1,TRBJ2-7,few,CASTEPDRGREQYF,TGTGCCAGCACCGAACCCGACAGGGGGCGGGAGCAGTACTTC
TRBV27,.,TRBJ2-7,few,CASSSRAPSYEQYF,TGTGCCAGCAGTTCCAGAGCGCCCTCCTACGAGCAGTACTTC
TRBV6-5,.,TRBJ1-3,.,CASSPSVAGLSTIYF,TGTGCCAGCAGTCCTTCTGTTGCGGGTTTGAGCACCATATATTTT
TRBV6-6,.,TRBJ1-1,few,CASFEGGAFF,TGTGCCAGCTTCGAGGGTGGCGCTTTCTTT
TRBV15,.,TRBJ1-5,.,CATSSYSNQPQHF,TGTGCCACCAGCAGCTATAGCAATCAGCCCCAGCATTTT
TRBV29-1,.,TRBJ1-1,once,CSVQEGGAEAFF,TGCAGCGTACAGGAAGGAGGGGCTGAAGCTTTCTTT
TRBV6-6,TRBD1,TRBJ1-5,.,CASSGTDYQPQHF,TGTGCCAGCAGTGGGACAGATTATCAGCCCCAGCATTTT
TRBV4-1,.,TRBJ2-6,few,CASSLVPGSGANVLTF,TGCGCCAGCAGCCTCGTTCCAGGGTCTGGGGCCAACGTCCTGACTTTC
TRBV10-3,TRBD1,TRBJ2-3,.,CAASQGAADTQYF,TGTGCCGCCTCACAGGGGGCGGCAGATACGCAGTATTTT
TRBV28,TRBD2,TRBJ2-3,.,CASRLAGWVDTQYF,TGTGCCAGTAGATTAGCGGGGTGGGTCGATACGCAGTATTTT
TRBV29-1,TRBD2,TRBJ2-3,.,CSVDNGGAPDTQYF,TGCAGCGTTGATAACGGGGGGGCCCCAGATACGCAGTATTTT
TRBV28,.,TRBJ2-4,.,CASSWGREENIQYF,TGTGCCAGCAGTTGGGGTAGGGAGGAAAACATTCAGTACTTC
TRBV28,TRBD2,TRBJ2-7,.,CASRKAGEAYEQYF,TGTGCCAGCAGGAAAGCGGGGGAGGCCTACGAGCAGTACTTC
TRBV14,TRBD1,TRBJ2-7,few,CASSQDLDRFPYEQYF,TGTGCCAGCAGCCAAGATCTGGACAGGTTCCCCTACGAGCAGTACTTC
TRBV28,TRBD1,TRBJ1-2,.,CASSGQVFYGYTF,TGTGCCAGCTCGGGACAGGTTTTTTATGGCTACACCTTC
TRBV29-1,.,TRBJ2-7,once,CSVVVETYEQYF,TGCAGCGTTGTGGTAGAAACCTACGAGCAGTACTTC
TRBV7-3,.,TRBJ2-7,.,CASSLIVNGEQYF,TGTGCCAGCAGCTTAATCGTAAACGGCGAGCAGTACTTC
TRBV5-6,.,TRBJ1-1,.,CASILRPGTEAFF,TGTGCCAGCATTCTACGTCCCGGCACTGAAGCTTTCTTT
TRBV5-6,.,TRBJ1-4,.,CASSLGRGPTNEKLFF,TGTGCCAGCAGCTTGGGGAGGGGCCCAACTAATGAAAAACTGTTTTTT
TRBV6-6,.,TRBJ1-1,.,CAIRAAGVEAFF,TGTGCCATAAGGGCCGCCGGGGTTGAAGCTTTCTTT
TRBV30,TRBD2,TRBJ2-1,.,CAWRLAGGLNEQFF,TGTGCCTGGAGATTAGCGGGAGGGTTGAATGAGCAGTTCTTC
TRBV7-2,TRBD1,TRBJ1-5,few,CASSLKGTGGGQPQHF,TGTGCCAGCAGCTTAAAAGGGACAGGGGGCGGTCAGCCCCAGCATTTT
TRBV19,TRBD1,TRBJ1-5,few,CASSTGGWQPQHF,TGTGCCAGTAGTACAGGGGGCTGGCAGCCCCAGCATTTT
TRBV27,.,TRBJ2-7,.,CASSLLSYTGSYEQYF,TGTGCCAGCAGTCTTTTATCCTACACAGGGTCCTACGAGCAGTACTTC